These 5 T cell receptor beta chains were all obtained from the same sample, sequenced in a study of blood T cell repertoires in COVID-19. The repertoire was sequenced with immunoSEQ multiplex PCR; TCRdb's copy has only in-frame clones and lacks some. The table lists about 72,000 clones, about 80% of them singletons, with over 15% in the top ten. Sequenced input: peripheral blood. These receptors all stem from a human donor in a cohort sampled during active COVID-19.

This clone was recorded a few times. V gene TRBV7-9 combines with J gene TRBJ2-5; 11 bases match TRBD2. This CDR3 has 15 residues. With 7 bases clipped from V and 2 bases from J, the junction kept 6 bases outside the gene matches. Germline assignment: CDR1 SEHNR and CDR2 FQNEAQ (reference sequence). The CDR3 nucleotides read TGTGCCAGCATCCCGGCTAGCGGGGGGCAAGAGACCCAGTACTTC. It translates to CASIPASGGQETQYF.

This sequence joins TRBV7-2 and TRBJ2-3; the match to TRBD2 covers 8 bases. This CDR3 comprises 16 residues. Germline loops: CDR1 SGHTA, CDR2 FQGNSA. The V gene end was trimmed by 6 bases and the J gene end by 3 bases; junction bases not matched to a gene: 11. The CDR3 reads CASRLGTGGWTDTQYF. Written as DNA, the CDR3 is TGTGCCAGCAGACTTGGGACGGGGGGGTGGACAGATACGCAGTATTTT.

J is TRBJ2-7 and V is TRBV11-2; 9 bases line up with TRBD2. CDR1 is SGHAT and CDR2 is FQNNGV in the germline V gene. With 5 bases clipped from V and 6 bases from J, the junction kept 8 bases outside the gene matches. The CDR3 spans 14 residues. The CDR3 region is CASSDPRGGGEQYF. CDR3 nucleotides: TGTGCCAGCAGCGACCCGCGGGGGGGCGGCGAGCAGTACTTC.

The V gene is TRBV5-6, the J gene TRBJ2-2, with D possibly matching TRBD2 (6 bases). The CDR3 length is 16 residues. The germline gives CDR1 SGHDT, CDR2 YYEEEE. The germline V and J ends were trimmed by 2 bases and 4 bases, with 15 bases remaining between them. CDR3 DNA sequence: TGTGCCAGCAGCTTCGGACTCCGGGGAGGCACCGGGGAGCTGTTTTTT. Its protein is CASSFGLRGGTGELFF. Filled out from reference TRBV5-6 and TRBJ2-2, the complete variable domain reads DAGVTQSPTHLIKTRGQQVTLRCSPKSGHDTVSWYQQALGQGPQFIFQYYEEEERQRGNFPDRFSGHQFPNYSSELNVNALLLGDSALYLCASSFGLRGGTGELFFGEGSRLTVL.

The J gene is TRBJ1-1, the V gene TRBV6-5; TRBD1 aligns across 7 bases. The CDR3 runs 15 residues. V gave up 2 bases and J gave up 3 bases; unmatched junction bases: 6. Looked up from germline, CDR1 is MNHEY and CDR2 is SVGAGI. The CDR3 DNA sequence: TGTGCCAGCAGTTACGCGTATCAGGGGGACACTGAAGCTTTCTTT. Residues: CASSYAYQGDTEAFF.